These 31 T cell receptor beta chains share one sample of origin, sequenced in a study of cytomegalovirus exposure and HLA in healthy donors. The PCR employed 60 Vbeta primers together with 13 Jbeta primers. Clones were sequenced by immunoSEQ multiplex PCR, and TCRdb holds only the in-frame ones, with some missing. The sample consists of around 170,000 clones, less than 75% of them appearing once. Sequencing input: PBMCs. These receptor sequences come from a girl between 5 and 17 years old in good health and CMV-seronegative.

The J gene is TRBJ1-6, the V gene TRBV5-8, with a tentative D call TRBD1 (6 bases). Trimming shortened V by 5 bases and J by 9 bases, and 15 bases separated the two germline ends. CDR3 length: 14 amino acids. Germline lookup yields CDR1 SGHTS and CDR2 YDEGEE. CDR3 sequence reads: CASSYDRWGSPLHF. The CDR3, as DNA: TGTGCCAGCAGTTATGACAGGTGGGGTTCACCCCTCCACTTT.

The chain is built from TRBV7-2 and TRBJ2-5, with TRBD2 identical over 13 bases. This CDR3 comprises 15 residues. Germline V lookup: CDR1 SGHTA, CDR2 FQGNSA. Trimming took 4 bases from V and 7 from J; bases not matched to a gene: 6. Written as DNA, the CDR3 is TGTGCCAGCAGCTACCCGACTAGCGGGGGGCCGACCCAGTACTTC. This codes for CASSYPTSGGPTQYF.

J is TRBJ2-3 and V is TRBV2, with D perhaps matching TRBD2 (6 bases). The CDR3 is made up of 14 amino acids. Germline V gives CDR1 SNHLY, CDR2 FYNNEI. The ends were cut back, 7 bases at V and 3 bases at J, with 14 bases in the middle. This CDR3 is CASNQLASTDTQYF. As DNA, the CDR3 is TGTGCCAGCAATCAACTAGCTTCGACAGATACGCAGTATTTT.

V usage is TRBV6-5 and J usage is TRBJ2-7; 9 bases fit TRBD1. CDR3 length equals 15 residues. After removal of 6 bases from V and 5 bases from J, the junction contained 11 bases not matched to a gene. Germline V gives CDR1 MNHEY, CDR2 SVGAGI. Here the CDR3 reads CASRDLGQGTHEQYF. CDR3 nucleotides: TGTGCCAGCAGAGATCTGGGACAGGGTACCCACGAGCAGTACTTC.

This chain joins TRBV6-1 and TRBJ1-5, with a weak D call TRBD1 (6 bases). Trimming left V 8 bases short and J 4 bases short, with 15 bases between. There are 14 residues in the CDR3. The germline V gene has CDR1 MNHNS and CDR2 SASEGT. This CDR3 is CASLARGGNQPQHF. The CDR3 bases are TGTGCCAGCCTGGCCAGGGGTGGGAATCAGCCCCAGCATTTT.

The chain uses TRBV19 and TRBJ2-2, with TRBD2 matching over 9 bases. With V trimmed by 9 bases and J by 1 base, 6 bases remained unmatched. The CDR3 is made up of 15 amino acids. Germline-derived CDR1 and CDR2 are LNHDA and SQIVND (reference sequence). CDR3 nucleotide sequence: TGTGCCAGCCTGCCGCGGGGGGGGAACACCGGGGAGCTGTTTTTT. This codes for CASLPRGGNTGELFF.

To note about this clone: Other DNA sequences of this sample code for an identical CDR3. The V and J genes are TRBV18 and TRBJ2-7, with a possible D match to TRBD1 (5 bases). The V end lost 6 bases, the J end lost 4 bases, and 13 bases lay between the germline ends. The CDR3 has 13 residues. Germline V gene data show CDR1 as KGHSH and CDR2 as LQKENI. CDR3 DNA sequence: TGTGCCAGCTCGCCCCCGCAGGGTTACGAGCAGTACTTC. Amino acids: CASSPPQGYEQYF.

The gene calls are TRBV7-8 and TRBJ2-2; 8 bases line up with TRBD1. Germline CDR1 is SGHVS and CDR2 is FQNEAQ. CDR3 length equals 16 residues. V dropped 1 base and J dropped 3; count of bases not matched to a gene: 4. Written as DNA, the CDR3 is TGTGCCAGCAGCTTAGTGCGACAGGGGTACACCGGGGAGCTGTTTTTT. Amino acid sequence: CASSLVRQGYTGELFF.

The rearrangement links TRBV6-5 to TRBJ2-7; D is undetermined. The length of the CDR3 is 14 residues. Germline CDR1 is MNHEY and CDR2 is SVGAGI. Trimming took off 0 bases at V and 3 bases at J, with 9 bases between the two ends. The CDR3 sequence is CASSYSKSNYEQYF. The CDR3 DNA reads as TGTGCCAGCAGTTACTCGAAAAGCAACTACGAGCAGTACTTC.

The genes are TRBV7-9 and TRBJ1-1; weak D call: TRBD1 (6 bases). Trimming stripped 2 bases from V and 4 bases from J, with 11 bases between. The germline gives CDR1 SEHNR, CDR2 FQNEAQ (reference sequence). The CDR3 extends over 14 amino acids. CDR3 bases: TGTGCCAGCAGCTTACAGGGGATCGGCACTGAAGCTTTCTTT. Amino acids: CASSLQGIGTEAFF.

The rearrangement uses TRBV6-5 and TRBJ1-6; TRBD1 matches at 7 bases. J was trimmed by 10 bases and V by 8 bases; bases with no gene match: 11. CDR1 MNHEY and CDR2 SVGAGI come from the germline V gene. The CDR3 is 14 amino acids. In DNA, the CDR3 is TGTGCCAGCGTTGCCGAACAGGGGCGCTCACCCCTCCACTTT. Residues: CASVAEQGRSPLHF.

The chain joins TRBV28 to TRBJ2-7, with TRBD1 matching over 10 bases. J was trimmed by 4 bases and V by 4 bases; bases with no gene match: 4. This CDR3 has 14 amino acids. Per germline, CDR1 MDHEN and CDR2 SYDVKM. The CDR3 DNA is TGTGCCAGCAGTTCGACAGGGGGCGAATACGAGCAGTACTTC. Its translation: CASSSTGGEYEQYF.

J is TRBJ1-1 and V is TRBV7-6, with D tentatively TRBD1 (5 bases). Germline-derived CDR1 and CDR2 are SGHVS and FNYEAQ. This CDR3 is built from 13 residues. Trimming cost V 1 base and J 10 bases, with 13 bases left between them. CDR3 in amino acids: CASSLGTSQGAFF. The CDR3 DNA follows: TGTGCCAGCAGCTTAGGGACATCCCAGGGAGCTTTCTTT.

The CDR3 region is CASVTGSNQPQHF. CDR3 bases: TGTGCCAGCGTGACAGGCTCTAATCAGCCCCAGCATTTT. The V call is TRBV19, the J call TRBJ1-5, with D possibly matching TRBD1 (6 bases). Per germline, CDR1 LNHDA and CDR2 SQIVND (reference sequence). V lost 9 bases and J 4 bases, leaving 13 bases between the germline ends. The CDR3 contains 13 residues.

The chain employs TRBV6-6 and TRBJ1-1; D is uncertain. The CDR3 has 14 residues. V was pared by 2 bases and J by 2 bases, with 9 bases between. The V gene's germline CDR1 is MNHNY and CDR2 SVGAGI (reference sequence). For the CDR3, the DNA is TGTGCCAGCAGTTACGAGGGATTCAACACTGAAGCTTTCTTT. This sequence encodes CASSYEGFNTEAFF.

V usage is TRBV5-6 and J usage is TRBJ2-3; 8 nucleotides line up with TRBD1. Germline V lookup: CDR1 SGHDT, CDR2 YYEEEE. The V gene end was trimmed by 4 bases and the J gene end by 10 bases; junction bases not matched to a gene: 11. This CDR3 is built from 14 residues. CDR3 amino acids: CASSADRGWGAQYF. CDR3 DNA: TGTGCCAGCAGCGCCGACAGGGGATGGGGGGCGCAGTATTTT. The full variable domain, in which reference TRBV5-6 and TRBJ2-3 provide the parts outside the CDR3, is DAGVTQSPTHLIKTRGQQVTLRCSPKSGHDTVSWYQQALGQGPQFIFQYYEEEERQRGNFPDRFSGHQFPNYSSELNVNALLLGDSALYLCASSADRGWGAQYFGPGTRLTVL.

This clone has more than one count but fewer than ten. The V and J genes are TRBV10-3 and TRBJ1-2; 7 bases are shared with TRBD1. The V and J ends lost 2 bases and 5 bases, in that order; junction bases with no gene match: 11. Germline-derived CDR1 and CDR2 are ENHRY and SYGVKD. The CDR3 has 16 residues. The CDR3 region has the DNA TGTGCCATCAGTGAGCCAAGAACAGGGGCTCGGTATGGCTACACCTTC. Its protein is CAISEPRTGARYGYTF.

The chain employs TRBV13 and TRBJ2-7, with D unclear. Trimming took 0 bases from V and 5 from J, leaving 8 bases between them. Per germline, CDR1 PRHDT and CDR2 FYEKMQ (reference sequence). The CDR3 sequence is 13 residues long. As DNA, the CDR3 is TGTGCCAGCAGCTTAGGGGCTAGGAACGAGCAGTACTTC. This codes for CASSLGARNEQYF.

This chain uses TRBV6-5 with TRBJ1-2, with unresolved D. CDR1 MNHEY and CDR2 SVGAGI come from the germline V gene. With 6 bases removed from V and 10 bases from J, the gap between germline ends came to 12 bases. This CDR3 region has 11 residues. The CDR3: CASSRGDAYTF. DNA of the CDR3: TGTGCCAGCAGCCGGGGAGATGCCTACACCTTC.

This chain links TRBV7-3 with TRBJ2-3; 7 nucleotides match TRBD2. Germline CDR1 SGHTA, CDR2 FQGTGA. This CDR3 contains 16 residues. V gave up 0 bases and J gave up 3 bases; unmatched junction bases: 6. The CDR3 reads CASSLTRGGGTDTQYF. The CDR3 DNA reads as TGTGCCAGCAGCTTAACCCGCGGGGGTGGTACAGATACGCAGTATTTT. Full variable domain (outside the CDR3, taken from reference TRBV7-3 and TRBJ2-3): GAGVSQTPSNKVTEKGKYVELRCDPISGHTALYWYRQSLGQGPEFLIYFQGTGAADDSGLPNDRFFAVRPEGSVSTLKIQRTERGDSAVYLCASSLTRGGGTDTQYFGPGTRLTVL.

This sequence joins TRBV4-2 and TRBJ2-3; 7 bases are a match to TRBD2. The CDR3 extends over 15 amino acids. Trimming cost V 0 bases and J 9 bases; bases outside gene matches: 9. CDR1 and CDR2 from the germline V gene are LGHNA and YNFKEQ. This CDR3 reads CASSQELGGARTQYF. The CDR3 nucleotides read TGTGCCAGCAGCCAAGAATTGGGAGGGGCGAGAACGCAGTATTTT.

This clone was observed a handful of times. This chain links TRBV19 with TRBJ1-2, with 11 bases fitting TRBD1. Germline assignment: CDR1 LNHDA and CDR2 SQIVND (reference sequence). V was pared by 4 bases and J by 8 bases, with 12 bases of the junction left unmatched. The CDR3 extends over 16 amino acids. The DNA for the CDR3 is TGTGCCAGTAGTACACAAACAGGACAGGGGGCAAGAGGCTACACCTTC. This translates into CASSTQTGQGARGYTF.

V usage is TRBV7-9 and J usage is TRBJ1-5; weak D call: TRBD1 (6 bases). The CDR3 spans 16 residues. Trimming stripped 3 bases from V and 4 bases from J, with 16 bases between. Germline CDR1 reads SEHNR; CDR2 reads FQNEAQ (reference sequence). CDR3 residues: CASSLGPPQGNQPQHF. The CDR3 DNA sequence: TGTGCCAGCAGCTTGGGTCCTCCACAGGGTAATCAGCCCCAGCATTTT.

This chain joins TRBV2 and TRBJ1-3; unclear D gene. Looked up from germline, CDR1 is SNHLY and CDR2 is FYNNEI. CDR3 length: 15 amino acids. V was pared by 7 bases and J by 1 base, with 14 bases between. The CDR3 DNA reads TGTGCCAGCATAGGTGTCTTACTATCTGGAAACACCATATATTTT. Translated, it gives CASIGVLLSGNTIYF.

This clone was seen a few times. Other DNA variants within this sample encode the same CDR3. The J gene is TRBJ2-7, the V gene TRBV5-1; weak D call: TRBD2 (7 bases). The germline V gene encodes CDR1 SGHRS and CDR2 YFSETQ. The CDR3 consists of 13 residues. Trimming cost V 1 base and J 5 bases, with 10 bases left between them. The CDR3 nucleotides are TGCGCCAGCAGCTTGCAGGGGACTAACGAGCAGTACTTC. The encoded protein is CASSLQGTNEQYF.

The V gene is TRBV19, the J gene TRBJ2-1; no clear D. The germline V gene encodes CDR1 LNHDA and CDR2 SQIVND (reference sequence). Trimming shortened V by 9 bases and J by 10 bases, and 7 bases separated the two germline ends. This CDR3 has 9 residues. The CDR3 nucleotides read TGTGCCAGCCCCCAGGAGCAGTTCTTC. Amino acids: CASPQEQFF. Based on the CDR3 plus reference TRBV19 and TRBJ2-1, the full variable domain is DGGITQSPKYLFRKEGQNVTLSCEQNLNHDAMYWYRQDPGQGLRLIYYSQIVNDFQKGDIAEGYSVSREKKESFPLTVTSAQKNPTAFYLCASPQEQFFGPGTRLTVL.

The CDR3: CAKKRLAGGSSYNEQFF. In DNA form, the CDR3 reads TGTGCCAAAAAGCGGCTAGCGGGGGGGAGCTCCTACAATGAGCAGTTCTTC. This sequence joins TRBV19 and TRBJ2-1; TRBD2 aligns across 12 bases. Germline-derived CDR1 and CDR2 are LNHDA and SQIVND (reference sequence). There are 17 residues in the CDR3. V trimming: 10 bases; J trimming: 0 bases; junction bases outside the gene matches: 10. The whole variable domain, filled in from reference TRBV19 and TRBJ2-1, reads DGGITQSPKYLFRKEGQNVTLSCEQNLNHDAMYWYRQDPGQGLRLIYYSQIVNDFQKGDIAEGYSVSREKKESFPLTVTSAQKNPTAFYLCAKKRLAGGSSYNEQFFGPGTRLTVL.

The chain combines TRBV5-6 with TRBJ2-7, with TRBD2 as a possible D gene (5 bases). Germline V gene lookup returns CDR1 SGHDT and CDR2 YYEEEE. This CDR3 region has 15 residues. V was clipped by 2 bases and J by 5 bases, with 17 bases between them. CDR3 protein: CASSLAPGLFDEQYF. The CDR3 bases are TGTGCCAGCAGCTTAGCACCGGGATTGTTCGACGAGCAGTACTTC.

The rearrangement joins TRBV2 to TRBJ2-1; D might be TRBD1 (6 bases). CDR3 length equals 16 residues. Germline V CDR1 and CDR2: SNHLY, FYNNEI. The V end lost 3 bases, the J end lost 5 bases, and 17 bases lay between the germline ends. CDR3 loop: CASSDQGPRNNNEQFF. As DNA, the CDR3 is TGTGCCAGCAGTGACCAGGGGCCCCGGAACAACAATGAGCAGTTCTTC.

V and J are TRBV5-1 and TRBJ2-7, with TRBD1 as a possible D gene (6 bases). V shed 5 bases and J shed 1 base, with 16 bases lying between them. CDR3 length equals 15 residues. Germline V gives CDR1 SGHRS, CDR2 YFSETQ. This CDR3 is CASSWGPGESYEQYF. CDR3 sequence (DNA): TGCGCCAGCAGTTGGGGGCCAGGGGAATCCTACGAGCAGTACTTC.

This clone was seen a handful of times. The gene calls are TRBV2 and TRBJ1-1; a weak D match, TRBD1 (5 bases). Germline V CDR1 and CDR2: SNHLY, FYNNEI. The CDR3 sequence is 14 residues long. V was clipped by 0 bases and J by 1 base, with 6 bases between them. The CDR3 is CASSEAQANTEAFF. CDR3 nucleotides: TGTGCCAGCAGTGAAGCACAGGCGAACACTGAAGCTTTCTTT.